The entry that follows covers one T cell receptor beta chain sequence. Its antigen is still unknown. RNA transcripts were the template for amplifying TCR beta CDR3 regions. The HTBI primer set drove a first-round RT-PCR of the TCR CDR3. TCRdb itself ran the multiplex PCR reads through MiXCR, one entry per CDR3 protein. The sample carries fewer than 350,000 distinct CDR3 sequences, 15% to 20% recorded once. Individuals with ophthalmopathy presented a Clinical Activity Score of at least 3, a NOSPECS grade of at least 4 and a duration under 3 months. Diagnostic decisions used clinical symptoms, serum thyroxine and TRAb, thyroid ultrasound and orbital computed tomography. The sample originates from a study of T cells in Graves' hyperthyroidism and ophthalmopathy. The CDR3 is made up of 17 amino acids. CDR1 is SGHAT and CDR2 is FQNNGV in the germline V gene. Trimming stripped 1 base from V and 4 bases from J, with 17 bases between.

Study-level points and caveats: Ophthalmopathy could be told apart from stable hyperthyroidism with a 13 V-J model. Progression to ophthalmopathy was predicted a median of about six months early.

The clonotype was recovered from a man aged 50 or older with Graves' ophthalmopathy. The sequenced sample consisted of blood. The V call is TRBV11-2, the J call TRBJ1-3; D not resolved. In nucleotides, the CDR3 is TGTGCCAGCAGCTTAGTGTCTTTCGGCACGGGCGGAAACACCATATATTTT. It translates to CASSLVSFGTGGNTIYF.